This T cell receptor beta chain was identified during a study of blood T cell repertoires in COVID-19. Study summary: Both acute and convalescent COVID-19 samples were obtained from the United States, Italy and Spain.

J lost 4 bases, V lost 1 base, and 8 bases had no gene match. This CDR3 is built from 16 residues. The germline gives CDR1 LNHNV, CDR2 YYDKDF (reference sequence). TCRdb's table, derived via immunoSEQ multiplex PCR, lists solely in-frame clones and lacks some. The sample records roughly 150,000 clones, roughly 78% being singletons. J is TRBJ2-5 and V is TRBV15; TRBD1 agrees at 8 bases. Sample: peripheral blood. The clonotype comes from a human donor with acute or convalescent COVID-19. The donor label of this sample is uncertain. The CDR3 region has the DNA TGTGCCACCAGCAGAGCCCCTCAGGGGGCTGTAGAGACCCAGTACTTC. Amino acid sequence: CATSRAPQGAVETQYF.